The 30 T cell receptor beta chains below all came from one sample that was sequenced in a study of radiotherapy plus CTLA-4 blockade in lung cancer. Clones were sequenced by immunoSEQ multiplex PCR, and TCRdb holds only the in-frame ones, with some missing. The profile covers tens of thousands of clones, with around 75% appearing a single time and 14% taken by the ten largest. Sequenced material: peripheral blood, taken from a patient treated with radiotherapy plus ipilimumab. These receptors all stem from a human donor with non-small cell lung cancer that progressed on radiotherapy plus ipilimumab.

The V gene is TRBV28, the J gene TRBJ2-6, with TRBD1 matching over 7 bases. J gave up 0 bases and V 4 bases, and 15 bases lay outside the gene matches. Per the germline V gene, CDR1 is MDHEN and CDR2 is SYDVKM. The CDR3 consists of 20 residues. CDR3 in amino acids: CASSSFRPWTGDSGANVLTF. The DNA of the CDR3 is TGTGCCAGCAGTTCGTTCCGGCCGTGGACAGGCGACTCTGGGGCCAACGTCCTGACTTTC. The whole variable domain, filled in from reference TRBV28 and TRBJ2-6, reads DVKVTQSSRYLVKRTGEKVFLECVQDMDHENMFWYRQDPGLGLRLIYFSYDVKMKEKGDIPEGYSVSREKKERFSLILESASTNQTSMYLCASSSFRPWTGDSGANVLTFGAGSRLTVL.

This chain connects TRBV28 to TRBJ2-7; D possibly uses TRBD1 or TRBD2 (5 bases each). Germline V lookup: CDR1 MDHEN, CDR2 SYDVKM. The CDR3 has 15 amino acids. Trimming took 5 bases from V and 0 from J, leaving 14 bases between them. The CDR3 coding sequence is TGTGCCAGCAGTGGGGCACTAGTTGGCTCCTACGAGCAGTACTTC. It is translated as CASSGALVGSYEQYF.

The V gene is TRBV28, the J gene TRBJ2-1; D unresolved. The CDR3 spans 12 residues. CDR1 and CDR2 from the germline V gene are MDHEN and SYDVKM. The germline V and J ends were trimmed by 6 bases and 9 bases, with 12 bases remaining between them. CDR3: CASSSVGGEQFF. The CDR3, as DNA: TGTGCCAGCAGCTCCGTTGGCGGTGAGCAGTTCTTC. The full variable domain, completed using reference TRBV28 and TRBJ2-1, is DVKVTQSSRYLVKRTGEKVFLECVQDMDHENMFWYRQDPGLGLRLIYFSYDVKMKEKGDIPEGYSVSREKKERFSLILESASTNQTSMYLCASSSVGGEQFFGPGTRLTVL.

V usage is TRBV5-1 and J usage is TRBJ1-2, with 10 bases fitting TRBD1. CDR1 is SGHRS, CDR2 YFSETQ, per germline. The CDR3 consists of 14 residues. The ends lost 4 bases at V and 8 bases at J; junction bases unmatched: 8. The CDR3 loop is CASSAGGQGQGYTF. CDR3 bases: TGCGCCAGCAGCGCTGGGGGACAGGGGCAAGGCTACACCTTC.

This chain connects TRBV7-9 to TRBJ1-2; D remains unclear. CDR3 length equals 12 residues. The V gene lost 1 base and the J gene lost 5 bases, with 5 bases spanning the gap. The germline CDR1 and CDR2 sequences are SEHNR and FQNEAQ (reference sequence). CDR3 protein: CASSLDGYGYTF. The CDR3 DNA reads TGTGCCAGCAGCTTAGACGGATATGGCTACACCTTC.

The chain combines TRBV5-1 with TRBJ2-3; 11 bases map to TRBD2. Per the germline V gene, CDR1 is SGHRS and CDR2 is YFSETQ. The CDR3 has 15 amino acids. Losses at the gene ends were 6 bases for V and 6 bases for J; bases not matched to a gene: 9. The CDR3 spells CASTSTSGAGDTQYF. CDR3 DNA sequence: TGCGCCAGCACCTCGACTAGCGGGGCTGGTGATACGCAGTATTTT.

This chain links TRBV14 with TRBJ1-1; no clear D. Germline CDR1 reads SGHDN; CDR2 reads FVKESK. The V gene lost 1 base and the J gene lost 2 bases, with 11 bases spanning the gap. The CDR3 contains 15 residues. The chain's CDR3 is CASSQGSLLNTEAFF. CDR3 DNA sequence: TGTGCCAGCAGCCAAGGGAGCCTCCTAAACACTGAAGCTTTCTTT.

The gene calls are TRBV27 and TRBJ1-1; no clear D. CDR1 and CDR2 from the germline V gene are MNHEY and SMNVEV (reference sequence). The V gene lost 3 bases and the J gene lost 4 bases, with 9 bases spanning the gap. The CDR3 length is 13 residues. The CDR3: CASSFPGSTEAFF. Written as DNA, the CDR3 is TGTGCCAGCAGTTTTCCGGGGTCCACTGAAGCTTTCTTT.

CDR3 region: CASSPREDDTGELFF. The CDR3 DNA reads TGTGCCAGCAGCCCCCGCGAGGACGACACCGGGGAGCTGTTTTTT. V and J are TRBV7-9 and TRBJ2-2, with unresolved D. Trimming left V 5 bases short and J 3 bases short, with 13 bases between. There are 15 residues in the CDR3. The V gene's germline CDR1 is SEHNR and CDR2 FQNEAQ (reference sequence).

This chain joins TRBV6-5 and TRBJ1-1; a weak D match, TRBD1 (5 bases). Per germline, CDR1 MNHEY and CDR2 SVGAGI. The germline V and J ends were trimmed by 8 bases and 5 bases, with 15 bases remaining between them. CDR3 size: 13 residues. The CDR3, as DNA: TGTGCCAGCCGAACGGGGCAAGGGACTGAAGCTTTCTTT. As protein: CASRTGQGTEAFF.

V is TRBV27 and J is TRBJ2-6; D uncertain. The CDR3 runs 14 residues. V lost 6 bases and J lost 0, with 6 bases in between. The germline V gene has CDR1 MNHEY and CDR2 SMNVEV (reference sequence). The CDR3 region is CASRSNSGANVLTF. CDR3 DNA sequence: TGTGCCAGCAGATCAAACTCTGGGGCCAACGTCCTGACTTTC.

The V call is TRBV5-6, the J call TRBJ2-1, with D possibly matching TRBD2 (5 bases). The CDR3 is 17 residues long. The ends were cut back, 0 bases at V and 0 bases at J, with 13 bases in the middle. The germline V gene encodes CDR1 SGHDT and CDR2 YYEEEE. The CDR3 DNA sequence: TGTGCCAGCAGCTTGGATGGACTCGCCCCCTCCTACAATGAGCAGTTCTTC. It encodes CASSLDGLAPSYNEQFF.

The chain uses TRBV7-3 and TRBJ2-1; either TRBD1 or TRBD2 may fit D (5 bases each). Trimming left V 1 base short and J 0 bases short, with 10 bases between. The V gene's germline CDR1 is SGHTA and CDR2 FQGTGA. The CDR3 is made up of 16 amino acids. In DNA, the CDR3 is TGTGCCAGCAGCTTAAGAGGGACCTCCTCCTACAATGAGCAGTTCTTC. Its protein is CASSLRGTSSYNEQFF. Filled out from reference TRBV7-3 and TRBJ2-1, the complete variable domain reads GAGVSQTPSNKVTEKGKYVELRCDPISGHTALYWYRQSLGQGPEFLIYFQGTGAADDSGLPNDRFFAVRPEGSVSTLKIQRTERGDSAVYLCASSLRGTSSYNEQFFGPGTRLTVL.

The CDR3 nucleotides are TGTGCCACCGAGAGCGGGGTCCTCACAGATACGCAGTATTTT. This sequence encodes CATESGVLTDTQYF. The genes are TRBV10-3 and TRBJ2-3, with 7 bases matching TRBD2. The CDR3 sequence is 14 residues long. CDR1 and CDR2 (germline): ENHRY, SYGVKD. V lost 10 bases and J lost 2; bases outside the gene matches: 9.

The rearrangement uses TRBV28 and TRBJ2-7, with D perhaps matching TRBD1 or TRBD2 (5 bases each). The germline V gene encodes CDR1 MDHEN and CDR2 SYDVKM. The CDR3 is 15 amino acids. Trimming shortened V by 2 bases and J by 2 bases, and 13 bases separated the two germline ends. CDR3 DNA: TGTGCCAGCAGTTTAGGGAGTCAGGGTCCCTACGAGCAGTACTTC. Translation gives CASSLGSQGPYEQYF.

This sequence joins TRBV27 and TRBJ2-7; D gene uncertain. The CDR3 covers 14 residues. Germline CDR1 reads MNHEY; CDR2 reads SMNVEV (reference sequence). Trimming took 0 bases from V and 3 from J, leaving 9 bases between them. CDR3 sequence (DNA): TGTGCCAGCAGTTTATCTTTTGGGTACTACGAGCAGTACTTC. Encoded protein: CASSLSFGYYEQYF.

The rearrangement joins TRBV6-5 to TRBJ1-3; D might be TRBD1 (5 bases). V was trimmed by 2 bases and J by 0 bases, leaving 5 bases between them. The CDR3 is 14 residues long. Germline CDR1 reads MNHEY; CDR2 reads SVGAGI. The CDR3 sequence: CASSYGASGNTIYF. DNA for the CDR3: TGTGCCAGCAGTTACGGGGCCTCTGGAAACACCATATATTTT.

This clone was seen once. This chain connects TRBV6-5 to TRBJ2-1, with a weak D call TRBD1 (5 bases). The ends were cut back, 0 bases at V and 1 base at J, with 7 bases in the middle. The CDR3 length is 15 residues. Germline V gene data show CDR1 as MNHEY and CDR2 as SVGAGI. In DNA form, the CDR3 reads TGTGCCAGCAGTTACTCGGGGCGTTCCTACAATGAGCAGTTCTTC. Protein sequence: CASSYSGRSYNEQFF.

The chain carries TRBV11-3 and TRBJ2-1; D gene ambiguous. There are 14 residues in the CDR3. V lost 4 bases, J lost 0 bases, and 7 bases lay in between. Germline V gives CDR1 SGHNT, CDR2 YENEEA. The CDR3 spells CASSSTGSYNEQFF. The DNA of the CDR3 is TGTGCCAGCAGCTCGACCGGCTCCTACAATGAGCAGTTCTTC. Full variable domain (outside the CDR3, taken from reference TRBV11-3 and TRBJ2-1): EAGVVQSPRYKIIEKKQPVAFWCNPISGHNTLYWYLQNLGQGPELLIRYENEEAVDDSQLPKDRFSAERLKGVDSTLKIQPAELGDSAVYLCASSSTGSYNEQFFGPGTRLTVL.

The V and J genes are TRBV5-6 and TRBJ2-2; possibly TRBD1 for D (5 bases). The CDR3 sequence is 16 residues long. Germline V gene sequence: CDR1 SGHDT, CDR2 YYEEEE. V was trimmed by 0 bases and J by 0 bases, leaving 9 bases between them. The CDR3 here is CASSLDRQANTGELFF. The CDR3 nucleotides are TGTGCCAGCAGCTTGGACAGGCAAGCGAACACCGGGGAGCTGTTTTTT.

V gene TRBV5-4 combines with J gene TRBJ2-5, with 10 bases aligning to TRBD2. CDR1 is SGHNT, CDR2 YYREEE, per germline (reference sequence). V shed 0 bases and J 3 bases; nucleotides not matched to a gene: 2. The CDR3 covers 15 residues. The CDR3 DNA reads TGTGCCAGCAGCTTGGTCAGCGGGGGGGAAGAGACCCAGTACTTC. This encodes CASSLVSGGEETQYF.

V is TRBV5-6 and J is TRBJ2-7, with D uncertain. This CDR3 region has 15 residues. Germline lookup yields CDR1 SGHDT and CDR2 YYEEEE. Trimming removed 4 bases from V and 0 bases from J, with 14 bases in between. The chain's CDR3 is CASSPRVKGSYEQYF. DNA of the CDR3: TGTGCCAGCAGCCCAAGGGTGAAGGGCTCCTACGAGCAGTACTTC.

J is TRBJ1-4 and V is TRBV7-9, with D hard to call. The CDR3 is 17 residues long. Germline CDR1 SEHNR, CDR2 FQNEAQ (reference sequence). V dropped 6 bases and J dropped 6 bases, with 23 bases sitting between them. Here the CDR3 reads CASRRGPRGSRDEKLFF. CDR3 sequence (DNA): TGTGCCAGCAGACGAGGCCCGAGAGGGAGTCGGGATGAAAAACTGTTTTTT.

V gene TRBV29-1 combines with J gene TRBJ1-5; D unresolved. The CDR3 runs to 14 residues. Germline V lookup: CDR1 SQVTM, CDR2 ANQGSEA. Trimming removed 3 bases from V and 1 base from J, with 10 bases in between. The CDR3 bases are TGCAGCGTTGACGGTGGCGGGAGCAATCAGCCCCAGCATTTT. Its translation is CSVDGGGSNQPQHF.

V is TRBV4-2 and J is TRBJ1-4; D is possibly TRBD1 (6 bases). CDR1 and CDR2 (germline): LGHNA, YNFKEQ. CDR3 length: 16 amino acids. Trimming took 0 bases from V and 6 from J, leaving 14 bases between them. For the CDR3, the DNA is TGTGCCAGCAGCCAAGATCCGGGGGGGCGCGATGAAAAACTGTTTTTT. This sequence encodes CASSQDPGGRDEKLFF.

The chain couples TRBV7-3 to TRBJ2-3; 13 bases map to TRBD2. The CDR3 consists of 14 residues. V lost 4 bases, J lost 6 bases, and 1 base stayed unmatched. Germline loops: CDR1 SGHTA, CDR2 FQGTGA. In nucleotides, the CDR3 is TGTGCCAGCAGCTCGGGACTAGCGGGGGATACGCAGTATTTT. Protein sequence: CASSSGLAGDTQYF. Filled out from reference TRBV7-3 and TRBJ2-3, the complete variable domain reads GAGVSQTPSNKVTEKGKYVELRCDPISGHTALYWYRQSLGQGPEFLIYFQGTGAADDSGLPNDRFFAVRPEGSVSTLKIQRTERGDSAVYLCASSSGLAGDTQYFGPGTRLTVL.

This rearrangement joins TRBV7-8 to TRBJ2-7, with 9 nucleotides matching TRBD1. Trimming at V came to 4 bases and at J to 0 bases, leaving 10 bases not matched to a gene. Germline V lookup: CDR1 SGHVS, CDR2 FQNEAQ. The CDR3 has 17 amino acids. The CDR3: CASSSYRGDRASYEQYF. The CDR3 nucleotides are TGTGCCAGCAGCTCCTATAGGGGGGACAGGGCCTCCTACGAGCAGTACTTC.

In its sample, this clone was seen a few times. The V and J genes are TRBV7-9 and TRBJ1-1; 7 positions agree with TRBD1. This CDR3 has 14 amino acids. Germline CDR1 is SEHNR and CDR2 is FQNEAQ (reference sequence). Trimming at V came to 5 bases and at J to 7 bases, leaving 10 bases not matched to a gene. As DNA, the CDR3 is TGTGCCAGCAGCGACCAAGACAGGGTAGGTGAAGCTTTCTTT. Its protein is CASSDQDRVGEAFF.

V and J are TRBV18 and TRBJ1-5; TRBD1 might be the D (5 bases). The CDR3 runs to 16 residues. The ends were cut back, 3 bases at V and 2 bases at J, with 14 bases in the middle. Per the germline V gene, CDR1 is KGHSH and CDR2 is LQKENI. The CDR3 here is CASSPTSRGGNQPQHF. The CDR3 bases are TGTGCCAGCTCACCTACGTCAAGAGGGGGCAATCAGCCCCAGCATTTT.

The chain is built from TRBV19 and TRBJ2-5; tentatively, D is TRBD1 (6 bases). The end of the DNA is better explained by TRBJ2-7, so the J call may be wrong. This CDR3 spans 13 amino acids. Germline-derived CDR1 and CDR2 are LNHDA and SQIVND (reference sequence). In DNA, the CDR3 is TGTGCCAGTAGTATTAGCTCAGGGGACGAGCAGTACTTC. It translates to CASSISSGDEQYF.